Listed here are 7 T cell receptor beta chains from one sample, sequenced in a study of blood T cell repertoires in COVID-19. The data were produced by immunoSEQ multiplex PCR, yet TCRdb's version contains in-frame clones alone and is incomplete. The sample holds about 190,000 clones, around four fifths seen once. Sequenced: peripheral blood. Source of these receptors: a woman between 65 and 79 years old with active or convalescent COVID-19.

This clone was seen a single time. The chain has TRBV24-1 and TRBJ2-1; D is unresolved. This CDR3 is built from 13 residues. Germline lookup yields CDR1 KGHDR and CDR2 SFDVKD. V was trimmed by 4 bases and J by 0 bases, leaving 3 bases between them. The CDR3 bases are TGTGCCACCAGTGAGAGCTCCTACAATGAGCAGTTCTTC. It translates to CATSESSYNEQFF.

The V call is TRBV19, the J call TRBJ2-1; tentative D call: TRBD1 (6 bases). Trimming removed 7 bases at V and 6 bases at J, with 25 bases between. Germline lookup yields CDR1 LNHDA and CDR2 SQIVND (reference sequence). The CDR3 spans 17 residues. The CDR3 nucleotides read TGTGCCAGTAACCCTGACAGGTTTCGACGATGGGCCAATGAGCAGTTCTTC. This gives the protein CASNPDRFRRWANEQFF.

The chain combines TRBV6-5 with TRBJ2-1; 10 nucleotides line up with TRBD2. V was clipped by 4 bases and J by 12 bases; unmatched bases: 9. Germline V gene sequence: CDR1 MNHEY, CDR2 SVGAGI. The CDR3 has 14 amino acids. DNA of the CDR3: TGTGCCAGCAGTTCCCTTCAAGCGGGAGGGGGGCAGTTCTTC. Protein: CASSSLQAGGGQFF.

The chain employs TRBV7-2 and TRBJ2-1, with D maybe TRBD2 (6 bases). CDR3 length equals 14 residues. The V gene lost 1 base and the J gene lost 2 bases, with 6 bases spanning the gap. Germline assignment: CDR1 SGHTA and CDR2 FQGNSA. The CDR3 nucleotides are TGTGCCAGCAGCTTAGGCGGGACCTACAATGAGCAGTTCTTC. Its protein is CASSLGGTYNEQFF.

V is TRBV5-6 and J is TRBJ2-7; possibly TRBD2 for D (5 bases). CDR1 and CDR2 (germline): SGHDT, YYEEEE. The CDR3 runs to 14 residues. V was trimmed by 2 bases and J by 0 bases, leaving 9 bases between them. The CDR3 here is CASSFRGISYEQYF. CDR3 DNA sequence: TGTGCCAGCAGCTTCCGGGGAATCTCCTACGAGCAGTACTTC.

The CDR3 sequence is CASSPRVAGELFF. For the CDR3, the DNA is TGTGCCAGCTCGCCCAGGGTCGCAGGGGAGCTGTTTTTT. The V and J genes are TRBV18 and TRBJ2-2; D perhaps matches TRBD1 (5 bases). This CDR3 contains 13 residues. Germline V gives CDR1 KGHSH, CDR2 LQKENI. Trimming cost V 6 bases and J 8 bases, with 13 bases left between them.

This chain connects TRBV6-6 to TRBJ1-2, with D possibly matching TRBD1 (6 bases). The CDR3 has 13 amino acids. CDR1 and CDR2 (germline): MNHNY, SVGAGI (reference sequence). Trimming cost V 5 bases and J 5 bases, with 12 bases left between them. DNA of the CDR3: TGTGCCAGCAGTACCATTCAGGGGTATGGCTACACCTTC. It is translated as CASSTIQGYGYTF.